There are a few counts of the clone carrying this T cell receptor (beta chain). Its antigen is still unknown. The record originates from a study of naive and memory T cell subsets. General study points: A few larger clonotypes appeared in naive repertoires, especially CD8, possibly memory cells re-expressing CD45RA.

The beta constant-region primer was an equimolar mix of two oligonucleotides covering TRBC1 and TRBC2. Nested alpha and beta constant-region primers with the SP2 primer drove four PCR rounds on ligated cDNA. In TCRdb, the UMI-ligation and nested PCR reads were re-called with MiXCR into one record per CDR3 protein. The table has roughly 100,000 distinct CDR3 sequences, about 14% seen once; the top ten hold around 2.7%. Input material: naive CD8+ T cells from blood. This sequence was found in a human donor in good health.

The CDR3 bases are TGCAGCGTAGCCCCCTTAGCGGGGACCTACGAGCAGTACTTC. The encoded protein is CSVAPLAGTYEQYF. The chain recombines TRBV29-1 with TRBJ2-7, with TRBD2 matching 8 bases. This CDR3 is built from 14 residues. The trim removed 6 bases at V and 2 bases at J, leaving 9 bases unmatched. In germline, CDR1 is SQVTM, CDR2 ANQGSEA.